A selection of T cell receptor beta chains follows, all from one sample in a study of shared clonotypes between healthy human individuals. Profiling relied on immunoSEQ multiplex PCR, and the TCRdb table lists in-frame clones only, not all of them. The sample records roughly 1,500,000 clones, less than 99% being singletons. Source material: naive CD4+ T cells sorted from blood. Source of these receptors: a man younger than 45 in good health. CDR3s include the opening cysteine and the closing phenylalanine or tryptophan. Fields, in order: J gene, clone size, D gene, V gene, CDR3 protein, CDR3 DNA. D genes are given only for firm matches. Only part of the rows carry a size: once, few, many, or a class if the clone is expanded.

TRBJ1-2 NA NA TRBV5-1 CASSQDDGSYGYTF TGCGCCAGCAGCCAAGACGACGGTAGCTATGGCTACACCTTC
TRBJ2-3 once NA TRBV18 CASSRQGTDTQYF TGTGCCAGCTCGCGACAGGGCACAGATACGCAGTATTTT
TRBJ2-4 NA NA TRBV28 CASSLGAGLSKNIQYF TGTGCCAGCAGCCTTGGAGCAGGTTTATCCAAAAACATTCAGTACTTC
TRBJ2-1 NA NA TRBV21-1 CASSKDGGSLFPYNEQFF TGTGCCAGCAGCAAAGACGGGGGCTCCCTTTTCCCCTACAATGAGCAGTTCTTC
TRBJ2-3 NA TRBD2 TRBV5-5 CASSLGLAGVVDTQYF TGTGCCAGCAGCTTAGGACTAGCGGGAGTAGTGGATACGCAGTATTTT
TRBJ2-3 NA TRBD2 TRBV10-2 CASSVASGRVLVGDTQYF TGCGCCAGCAGTGTAGCTAGCGGGAGGGTCCTGGTAGGAGATACGCAGTATTTT
TRBJ2-1 NA NA TRBV11-1 CASSLAKSAGPYNEQFF TGTGCCAGCAGCTTAGCGAAGTCTGCGGGACCCTACAATGAGCAGTTCTTC
TRBJ2-7 NA TRBD1 TRBV18 CASSPLAGGGFYEQYF TGTGCCAGCTCACCTCTGGCAGGGGGCGGTTTCTACGAGCAGTACTTC
TRBJ2-7 NA TRBD2 TRBV9 CASSVVERDRNEQYF TGTGCCAGCAGCGTAGTTGAGCGGGATCGGAACGAGCAGTACTTC
TRBJ1-4 NA NA TRBV2 CASSEVQDEKLFF TGTGCCAGCAGTGAAGTCCAAGATGAAAAACTGTTTTTT
TRBJ1-1 NA TRBD1 TRBV5-1 CASSLDRGYTEAFF TGCGCCAGCAGCTTGGACAGGGGGTACACTGAAGCTTTCTTT
TRBJ2-3 NA TRBD2 TRBV11-3 CASSPRGTSGTRTDTQYF TGTGCCAGCAGCCCCCGTGGGACTAGCGGGACCCGCACAGATACGCAGTATTTT
TRBJ2-7 NA NA TRBV10-3 CAISGGPPLSYEQYF TGTGCCATCAGTGGTGGGCCCCCGTTATCCTACGAGCAGTACTTC
TRBJ2-1 NA TRBD2 TRBV7-2 CASSLSTSGSGGEQFF TGTGCCAGCAGCTTAAGCACTAGCGGGAGTGGGGGTGAGCAGTTCTTC
TRBJ1-3 NA NA TRBV27 CASRAGNTIYF TGTGCCAGCAGGGCTGGAAACACCATATATTTT
TRBJ2-2 NA NA TRBV19 CASSPTGNTGELFF TGTGCCAGTAGCCCGACAGGTAACACCGGGGAGCTGTTTTTT
TRBJ2-7 NA NA TRBV2 CASSEASGEMSEQYF TGTGCCAGCAGTGAAGCGTCCGGGGAAATGAGCGAGCAGTACTTC
TRBJ2-2 NA NA TRBV4-2 CASSQVGTNTGELFF TGTGCCAGCAGCCAAGTGGGTACGAACACCGGGGAGCTGTTTTTT
TRBJ2-7 NA TRBD2 TRBV5-1 CASSLVASGSYEQYF TGCGCCAGCAGCTTGGTGGCTAGCGGGAGTTACGAGCAGTACTTC
TRBJ2-2 NA TRBD2 TRBV9 CASSVGASGSIIGELFF TGTGCCAGCAGCGTAGGGGCTAGCGGGAGTATTATCGGGGAGCTGTTTTTT
TRBJ1-1 NA TRBD1 TRBV11-2 CASSPDRGLSAYPEAFF TGTGCCAGCAGCCCGGACAGGGGGCTCTCGGCTTATCCTGAAGCTTTCTTT
TRBJ2-1 NA NA TRBV9 CASSVRDIGTNEQFF TGTGCCAGCAGCGTCCGGGACATCGGGACTAATGAGCAGTTCTTC
TRBJ2-7 once TRBD2 TRBV27 CASRVTSGFSYEQYF TGTGCCAGCAGAGTGACTAGCGGGTTCTCCTACGAGCAGTACTTC
TRBJ1-2 NA NA TRBV6-5 CATTGNDYGYTF TGTGCCACTACAGGGAACGACTATGGCTACACCTTC
TRBJ2-2 NA NA TRBV15 CATSRDSGELFF TGTGCCACCAGCAGAGATTCCGGGGAGCTGTTTTTT
TRBJ1-1 NA NA TRBV29-1 CSVAVGMNTEAFF TGCAGCGTTGCAGTCGGCATGAACACTGAAGCTTTCTTT
TRBJ1-2 NA NA TRBV15 CATSRDLGNPANYGYTF TGTGCCACCAGCAGAGATCTAGGGAATCCGGCTAACTATGGCTACACCTTC
TRBJ2-1 NA NA TRBV7-3 CASRLGLGANEQFF TGTGCCAGCAGACTGGGACTCGGCGCGAATGAGCAGTTCTTC
TRBJ1-2 NA NA TRBV9 CASSEKGRGYGYTF TGTGCCAGCAGCGAGAAAGGGCGAGGCTATGGCTACACCTTC
TRBJ2-7 NA TRBD2 TRBV7-2 CASSPRLAGTYEQYF TGTGCCAGCAGCCCAAGGTTAGCGGGGACCTACGAGCAGTACTTC
TRBJ2-7 NA TRBD1 TRBV9 CASSLGQGFNSYEQYF TGTGCCAGCAGCTTGGGACAGGGGTTTAACTCCTACGAGCAGTACTTC
TRBJ2-2 NA NA TRBV7-7 CASSAGQGRGTGELFF TGTGCCAGCAGCGCCGGACAAGGCAGGGGCACCGGGGAGCTGTTTTTT
TRBJ1-3 NA NA TRBV7-9 CASSPTVYGNTIYF TGTGCCAGCAGCCCTACAGTTTATGGAAACACCATATATTTT
TRBJ1-1 NA NA TRBV19 CASSSRPDGTEAFF TGTGCCAGTAGTAGTAGACCTGATGGCACTGAAGCTTTCTTT
TRBJ2-7 NA TRBD2 TRBV11-2 CASSLYSSSGPYYEQYF TGTGCCAGCAGCCTGTATTCTTCTAGCGGGCCCTACTACGAGCAGTACTTC
TRBJ1-2 NA TRBD1 TRBV5-1 CASSLTGGRGYTF TGCGCCAGCAGCTTGACAGGGGGCCGTGGCTACACCTTC
TRBJ2-7 once NA TRBV30 CAWSRDMTYEQYF TGTGCCTGGAGTAGGGACATGACCTACGAGCAGTACTTC
TRBJ2-1 NA NA TRBV27 CASSLSRPLGSSYNEQFF TGTGCCAGCAGTTTATCGAGGCCGCTAGGTAGCTCCTACAATGAGCAGTTCTTC
TRBJ2-1 NA NA TRBV5-4 CASSLMTSSYNEQFF TGTGCCAGCAGTCTGATGACGAGCTCCTACAATGAGCAGTTCTTC
TRBJ2-1 NA TRBD2 TRBV19 CASRISGKITSSEQFF TGTGCCAGTAGGATTAGCGGGAAAATCACCTCTAGTGAGCAGTTCTTC
TRBJ2-7 NA NA TRBV10-3 CAIRFDRIPYEQYF TGTGCCATCAGATTTGACAGGATCCCCTACGAGCAGTACTTC